These 6 T cell receptor beta chains share one sample of origin, sequenced in a study of T cells in Graves' hyperthyroidism and ophthalmopathy. Amplification of TCR beta CDR3 regions used RNA as the template. In the first-round RT-PCR of the TCR CDR3, the HTBI primer set was used. MiXCR was run by TCRdb on the multiplex PCR reads, yielding one entry per CDR3 protein. The repertoire includes 450,000 to 700,000 distinct CDR3 sequences, more than 45% of them detected once, and 15% to 20% sits in the top ten. The sequencing input was peripheral blood or thyroid tissue (not recorded which). Every receptor here comes from an adult woman with Graves' disease, either hyperthyroidism or ophthalmopathy (not recorded which).

The rearrangement uses TRBV14 and TRBJ1-4; perhaps TRBD1 as D (5 bases). V was trimmed by 0 bases and J by 4 bases, leaving 12 bases between them. From germline, CDR1 is SGHDN and CDR2 FVKESK. The CDR3 sequence is 16 residues long. CDR3 residues: CASSQDQAGRNEKLFF. CDR3 nucleotide sequence: TGTGCCAGCAGCCAAGATCAGGCAGGGCGTAATGAAAAACTGTTTTTT.

The table lists this clonotype with a few counts. V usage is TRBV25-1 and J usage is TRBJ1-5; D might be TRBD1 (5 bases). Germline V lookup: CDR1 MGHDK, CDR2 SYGVNS. This CDR3 comprises 17 residues. The V end lost 4 bases, the J end lost 4 bases, and 20 bases lay between the germline ends. As DNA, the CDR3 is TGTGCCAGCAGTGGCCAGGGTGGACCCCGTCGAAATCAGCCCCAGCATTTT. This sequence encodes CASSGQGGPRRNQPQHF.

The rearrangement uses TRBV7-6 and TRBJ2-1; no clear D. The V end lost 2 bases, the J end lost 9 bases, and 11 bases lay between the germline ends. There are 13 residues in the CDR3. Germline V gene data show CDR1 as SGHVS and CDR2 as FNYEAQ. CDR3 nucleotides: TGTGCCAGCAGCTTATCCCCCAGGTCTGAGCAGTTCTTC. Translation gives CASSLSPRSEQFF.

The table lists this clonotype with many counts. The V gene is TRBV6-6, the J gene TRBJ1-4; no firm D call. The CDR3 covers 12 residues. Germline assignment: CDR1 MNHNY and CDR2 SVGAGI (reference sequence). V was clipped by 8 bases and J by 7 bases, with 11 bases between them. This CDR3 reads CASRPSTEKLFF. The CDR3 DNA sequence: TGTGCCAGCCGTCCCTCTACTGAAAAACTGTTTTTT.

A word on this clonotype: The conserved phenylalanine or tryptophan is not found at the CDR3 terminus, so this likely reflects a read error. The DNA is left out, because the CDR3 cannot be placed on it with certainty; the CDR3 is given as TCRdb lists it. The rearrangement uses TRBV7-7 and TRBJ2-5; the table's D call, TRBD2, has no DNA check behind it. 12 amino acids form the CDR3, both terminal residues included. Germline V gives CDR1 SSHAT, CDR2 FNYEAQ (reference sequence). Here the CDR3 reads CASSLGLAGVYT.

This clonotype showed up just a few times. This chain links TRBV12-3 or TRBV12-4 with TRBJ1-5; unclear D gene. The V end lost 6 bases, the J end lost 7 bases, and 10 bases lay between the germline ends. This CDR3 has 12 amino acids. CDR3 DNA: TGTGCCAGCAGCTCCCGGGCGCAGCCCCAGCATTTT. Amino acid sequence: CASSSRAQPQHF.